This T cell receptor beta chain was recorded in a study of blood T cell repertoires in COVID-19. Looked up from germline, CDR1 is SGHRS and CDR2 is YFSETQ. Trimming stripped 0 bases from V and 1 base from J, with 9 bases between. This CDR3 spans 15 amino acids. Only in-frame clones appear in the TCRdb table, and some are missing; sequencing was by immunoSEQ multiplex PCR. The sample consists of nearly 200,000 clones, approximately 86% of them appearing once. Seattle cases were enrolled at active infection and followed longitudinally. The rearrangement links TRBV5-1 to TRBJ2-3, with D perhaps TRBD2 (6 bases). The TCR originated in a man between 60 and 75 years old with COVID-19, enrolled during active disease. Sequencing used peripheral blood. The CDR3 region has the DNA TGCGCCAGCAGCTTGGCACTAGCTGGCACAGATACGCAGTATTTT. Translated, it gives CASSLALAGTDTQYF.